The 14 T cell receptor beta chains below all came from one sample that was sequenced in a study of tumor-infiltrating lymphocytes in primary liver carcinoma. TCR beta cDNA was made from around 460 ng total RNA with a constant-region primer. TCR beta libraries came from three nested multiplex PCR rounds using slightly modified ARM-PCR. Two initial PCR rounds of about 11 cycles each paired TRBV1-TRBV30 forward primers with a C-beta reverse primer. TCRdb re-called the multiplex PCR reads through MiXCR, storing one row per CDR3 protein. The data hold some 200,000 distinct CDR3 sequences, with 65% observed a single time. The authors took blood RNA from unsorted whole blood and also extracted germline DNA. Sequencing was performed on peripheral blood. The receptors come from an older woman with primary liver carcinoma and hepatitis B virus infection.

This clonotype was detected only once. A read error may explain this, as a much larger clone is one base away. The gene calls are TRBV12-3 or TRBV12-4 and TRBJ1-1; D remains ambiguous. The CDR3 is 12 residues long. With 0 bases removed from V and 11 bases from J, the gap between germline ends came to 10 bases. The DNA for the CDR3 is TGTGCCAGCAGTTTAGCCGGGGTGCAGGCTTTCTTT. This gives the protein CASSLAGVQAFF.

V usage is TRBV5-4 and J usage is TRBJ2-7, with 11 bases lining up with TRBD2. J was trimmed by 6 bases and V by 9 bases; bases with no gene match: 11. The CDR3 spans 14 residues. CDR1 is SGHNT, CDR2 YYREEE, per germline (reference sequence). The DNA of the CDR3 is TGTGCCACCAATAGCGGGGGGGGAAGCCTCGAGCAGTACTTC. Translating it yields CATNSGGGSLEQYF.

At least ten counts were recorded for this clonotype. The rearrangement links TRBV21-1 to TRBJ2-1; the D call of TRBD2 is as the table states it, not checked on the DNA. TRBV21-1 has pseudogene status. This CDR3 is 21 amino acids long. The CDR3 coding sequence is TGTGCCAGCAGCTTCGAGGGGAGCGGACTAGCGGGAGGCCTCCCTGACAATGAGCAGTTCTTC. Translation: CASSFEGSGLAGGLPDNEQFF.

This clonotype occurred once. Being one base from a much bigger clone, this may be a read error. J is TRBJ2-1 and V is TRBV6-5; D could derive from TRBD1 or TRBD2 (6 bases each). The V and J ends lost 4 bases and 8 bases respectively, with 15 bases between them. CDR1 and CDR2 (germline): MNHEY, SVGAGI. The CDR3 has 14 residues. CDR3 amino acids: CASSFRGGTDEQFF. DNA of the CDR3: TGTGCCAGCAGTTTCAGAGGGGGGACCGATGAGCAGTTCTTC.

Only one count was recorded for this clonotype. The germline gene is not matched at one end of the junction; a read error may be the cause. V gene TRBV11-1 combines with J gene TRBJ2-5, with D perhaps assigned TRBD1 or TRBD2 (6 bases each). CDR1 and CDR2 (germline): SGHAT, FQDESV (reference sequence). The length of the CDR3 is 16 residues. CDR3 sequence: CASSLAREQGRENQYF. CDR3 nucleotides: TGTGCCAGCAGCTTAGCCCGCGAACAGGGTCGGGAGAACCAGTACTTC.

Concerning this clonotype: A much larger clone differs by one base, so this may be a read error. CDR3 protein: CSVEGADPYEKYF. In DNA, the CDR3 is TGCAGCGTTGAGGGAGCGGATCCCTACGAGAAGTACTTC. V and J are TRBV29-1 and TRBJ2-7, with TRBD2 as a possible D gene (5 bases). The germline CDR1 and CDR2 sequences are SQVTM and ANQGSEA. This CDR3 has 13 residues.

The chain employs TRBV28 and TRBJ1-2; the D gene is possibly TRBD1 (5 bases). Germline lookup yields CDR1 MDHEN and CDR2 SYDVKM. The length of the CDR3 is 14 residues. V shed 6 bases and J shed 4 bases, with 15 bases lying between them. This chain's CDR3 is CASRTDGGSYGYTF. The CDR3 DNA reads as TGTGCCAGCAGGACAGATGGGGGAAGCTATGGCTACACCTTC.

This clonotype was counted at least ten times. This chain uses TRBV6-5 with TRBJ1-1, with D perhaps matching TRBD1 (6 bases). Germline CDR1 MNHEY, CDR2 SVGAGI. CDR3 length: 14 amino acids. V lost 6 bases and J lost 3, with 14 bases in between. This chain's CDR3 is CASSSQDRYTEAFF. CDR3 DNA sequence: TGTGCCAGCAGCTCTCAAGACAGGTACACTGAAGCTTTCTTT.

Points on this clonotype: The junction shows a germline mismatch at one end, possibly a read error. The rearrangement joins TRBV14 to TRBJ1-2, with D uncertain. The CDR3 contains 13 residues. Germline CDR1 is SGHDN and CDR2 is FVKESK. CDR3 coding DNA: TGTGCCAGCAGCCTCTCCGGGTTTCGTGGCTACAGCTTC. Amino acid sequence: CASSLSGFRGYSF.

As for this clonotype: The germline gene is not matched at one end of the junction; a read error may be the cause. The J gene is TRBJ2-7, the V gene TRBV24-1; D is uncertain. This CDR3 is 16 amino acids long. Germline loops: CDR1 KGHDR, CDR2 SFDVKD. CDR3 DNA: TGTACCACCAGTGATTTGAAGGTATGGGGTCCCTACGAGCAGTACTTC. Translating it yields CTTSDLKVWGPYEQYF.

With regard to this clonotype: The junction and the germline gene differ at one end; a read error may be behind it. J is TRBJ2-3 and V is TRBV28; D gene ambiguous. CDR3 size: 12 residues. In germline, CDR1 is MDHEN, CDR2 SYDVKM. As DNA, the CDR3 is TGTGCCACCAGTTTAAATGCGGATACGCAGTATTTT. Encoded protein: CATSLNADTQYF.

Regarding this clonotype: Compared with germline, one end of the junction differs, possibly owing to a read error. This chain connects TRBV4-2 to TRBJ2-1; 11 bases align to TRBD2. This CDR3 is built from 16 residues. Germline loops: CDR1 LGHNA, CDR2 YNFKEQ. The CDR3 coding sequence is TGTGCCAGCAGTCAAGCCAAGGGACTAGCGGCCAATGGGCAGTTCTTC. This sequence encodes CASSQAKGLAANGQFF.

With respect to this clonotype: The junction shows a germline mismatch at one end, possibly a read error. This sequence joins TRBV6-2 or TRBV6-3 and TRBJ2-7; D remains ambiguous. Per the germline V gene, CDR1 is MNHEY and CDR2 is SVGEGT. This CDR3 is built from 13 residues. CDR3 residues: CASSRNGACEHYF. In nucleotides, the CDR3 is TGTGCCAGCAGTCGCAACGGAGCCTGCGAGCATTACTTC.

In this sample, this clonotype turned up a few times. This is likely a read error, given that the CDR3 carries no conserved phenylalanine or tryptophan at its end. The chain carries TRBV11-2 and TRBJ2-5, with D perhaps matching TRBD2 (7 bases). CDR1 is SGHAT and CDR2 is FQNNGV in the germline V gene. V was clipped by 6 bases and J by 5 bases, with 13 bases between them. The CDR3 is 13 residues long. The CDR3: CASSLGGAETQYL. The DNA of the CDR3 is TGTGCCAGCAGTTTGGGGGGGGCGGAGACCCAGTACTTA.